This TCR beta chain emerged from a study of T cell clonotyping in hematopoietic cell transplantation. Germline V gene data show CDR1 as SGHAT and CDR2 as FQNNGV. The CDR3 has 16 residues. Study-wide results and caveats: Pathologically expanded recipient clonotypes increased progressively from day 30 to day 180 as diversity fell. Higher Inverse Simpson Index values in graft donor and pretransplant recipient predicted broader posttransplant TCR diversity. At the given depth, recipient repertoires were over 95% de novo clonotypes.

A few counts support this clone. As yet, its antigen is unknown. An end of the junction differs from the germline gene, which may be a read error. Recipient blood drawn about 28 days pretransplant and days 30, 100, 180 after. Assay used: immunoSEQ multiplex PCR; TCRdb lists only in-frame clones, some missing. The sample shows about 4,400 clones, 60% to 80% of them seen only once. The sample here was PBMCs, taken 100 days after allogeneic stem cell transplant. This receptor was obtained from a male patient aged 55 to 69 who had an allogeneic stem cell transplant, so the T cells may come from the graft donor. Some clones in this sample may be carry-over from other donors' samples. The V gene is TRBV11-2, the J gene TRBJ2-2; 8 bases are shared with TRBD1. Written as DNA, the CDR3 is TGTGCCAGCAGCCCCGAGAGGACAGGGAACGCCGGGGAGCTGTTTTTT. Translated: CASSPERTGNAGELFF.